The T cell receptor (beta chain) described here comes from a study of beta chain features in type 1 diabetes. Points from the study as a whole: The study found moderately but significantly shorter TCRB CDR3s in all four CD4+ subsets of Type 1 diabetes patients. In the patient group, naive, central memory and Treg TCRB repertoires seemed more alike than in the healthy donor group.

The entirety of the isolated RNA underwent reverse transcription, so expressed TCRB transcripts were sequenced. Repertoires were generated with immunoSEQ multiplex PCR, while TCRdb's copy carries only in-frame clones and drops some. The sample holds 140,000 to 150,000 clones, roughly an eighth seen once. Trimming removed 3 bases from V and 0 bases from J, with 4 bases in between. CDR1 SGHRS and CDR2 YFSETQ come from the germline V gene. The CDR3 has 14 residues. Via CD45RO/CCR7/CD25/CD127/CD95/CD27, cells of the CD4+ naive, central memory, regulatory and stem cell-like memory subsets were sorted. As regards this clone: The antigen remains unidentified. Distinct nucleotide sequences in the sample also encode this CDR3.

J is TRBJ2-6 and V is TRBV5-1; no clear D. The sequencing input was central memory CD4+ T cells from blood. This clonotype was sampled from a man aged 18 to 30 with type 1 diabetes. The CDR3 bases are TGCGCCAGCAGCTCTAGCTCTGGGGCCAACGTCCTGACTTTC. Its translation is CASSSSSGANVLTF.